Shown below are 21 T cell receptor beta chains from a single sample sequenced in a study of T cells after yellow fever vaccination. Each CDR3 protein gets one entry after TCRdb re-called the 5' RACE reads with MiXCR. The sample includes hundreds of thousands of distinct CDR3 sequences, roughly 8.6% seen only once; the top ten take around 17%. The specimen comprised PBMCs, sampled around 45 days after the first yellow fever vaccination. The receptors were gathered from a man younger than 35 who received the YFV17D yellow fever vaccine.

CDR3 sequence: CASSPTTGNSGNTIYF. CDR3 nucleotides: TGTGCCAGCTCACCGACGACAGGGAACTCTGGAAACACCATATATTTT. The chain uses TRBV18 and TRBJ1-3; 7 bases match TRBD1. The CDR3 covers 16 residues. Germline V gives CDR1 KGHSH, CDR2 LQKENI. After removal of 3 bases from V and 0 bases from J, the junction contained 5 bases not matched to a gene.

This clonotype showed up many times. V is TRBV7-8 and J is TRBJ2-7, with TRBD2 as a possible D gene (5 bases). The CDR3 contains 14 residues. The V and J ends lost 1 base and 3 bases respectively, with 10 bases between them. Germline loops: CDR1 SGHVS, CDR2 FQNEAQ. CDR3 sequence: CASSLDLAVYEQYF. The CDR3 DNA sequence: TGTGCCAGCAGCTTAGACCTAGCAGTCTACGAGCAGTACTTC.

A few counts support this clonotype. The chain uses TRBV20-1 and TRBJ2-5; no definite D call. The germline gives CDR1 DFQATT, CDR2 SNEGSKA (reference sequence). The CDR3 sequence is 15 residues long. The V end lost 3 bases, the J end lost 5 bases, and 19 bases lay between the germline ends. The CDR3 nucleotides are TGCAGTGCTAGTCGCCCCGGAACCGGGCGGGAGACCCAGTACTTC. Translated: CSASRPGTGRETQYF.

This clonotype was seen only a few times. The chain is built from TRBV12-3 or TRBV12-4 and TRBJ1-5; TRBD1 might be the D (5 bases). Deletions cut 2 bases from V and 3 bases from J, with 14 bases between. The CDR3 covers 16 residues. CDR3 nucleotide sequence: TGTGCCAGCAGTTTATCCGGGACGGACTCCAATCAGCCCCAGCATTTT. Translating gives CASSLSGTDSNQPQHF.

There are a few counts of this clonotype. The chain is built from TRBV20-1 and TRBJ1-1; 7 nucleotides agree with TRBD1. Germline V gene sequence: CDR1 DFQATT, CDR2 SNEGSKA (reference sequence). The J segment lost 4 bases and the V segment lost 0 bases, leaving 14 bases of the junction unmatched. CDR3 length: 17 amino acids. The chain's CDR3 is CSARDWAGGVRTTEAFF. CDR3 in DNA: TGCAGTGCTAGAGATTGGGCAGGGGGTGTCCGGACCACTGAAGCTTTCTTT.

This clonotype appeared a few times. V usage is TRBV5-5 and J usage is TRBJ2-7; 10 bases agree with TRBD1. Per the germline V gene, CDR1 is SGHKS and CDR2 is YYEKEE (reference sequence). This CDR3 has 15 amino acids. The V gene end was trimmed by 5 bases and the J gene end by 2 bases; junction bases not matched to a gene: 7. The CDR3 sequence is CASRRLGQGAYEQYV. CDR3 sequence (DNA): TGTGCCAGCAGGCGACTCGGACAGGGGGCCTACGAGCAGTACGTC.

This clonotype was detected a few times. V is TRBV27 and J is TRBJ2-3; the D call may be TRBD1 or TRBD2 (5 bases each). This CDR3 contains 13 residues. The ends were cut back, 4 bases at V and 3 bases at J, with 8 bases in the middle. In germline, CDR1 is MNHEY, CDR2 SMNVEV (reference sequence). CDR3 DNA: TGTGCCAGCAGTTGGGGGACGACAGATACGCAGTATTTT. Its protein is CASSWGTTDTQYF.

The chain has TRBV2 and TRBJ1-3; D is uncertain. CDR1 is SNHLY, CDR2 FYNNEI, per germline. Trimming stripped 9 bases from V and 0 bases from J, with 9 bases between. The CDR3 spans 13 residues. CDR3 in amino acids: CASGAFSGNTIYF. DNA for the CDR3: TGTGCCAGTGGCGCCTTCTCTGGAAACACCATATATTTT.

This clonotype has more than one count but fewer than ten. The chain has TRBV7-9 and TRBJ1-2; D possibly corresponds to TRBD1 (5 bases). The CDR3 covers 15 residues. V was pared by 1 base and J by 3 bases, with 12 bases between. Germline loops: CDR1 SEHNR, CDR2 FQNEAQ (reference sequence). The CDR3, as DNA: TGTGCCAGCAGCTTAGTTGCCGGGACGTACTATGGCTACACCTTC. It encodes CASSLVAGTYYGYTF.

The rearrangement uses TRBV7-2 and TRBJ1-5, with D maybe TRBD1 (6 bases). Germline CDR1 reads SGHTA; CDR2 reads FQGNSA. V lost 0 bases and J lost 5, with 8 bases in between. The CDR3 sequence is 14 residues long. CDR3: CASSLAGAHQPQHF. CDR3 in DNA: TGTGCCAGCAGCTTAGCGGGGGCCCATCAGCCCCAGCATTTT.

This clonotype was seen a few times. This chain uses TRBV20-1 with TRBJ2-5; TRBD2 matches 14 bases. V dropped 0 bases and J dropped 3; count of bases not matched to a gene: 9. Germline V gives CDR1 DFQATT, CDR2 SNEGSKA (reference sequence). CDR3 length: 18 amino acids. CDR3 amino acids: CSARDTGGLAGDEETQYF. CDR3 nucleotide sequence: TGCAGTGCTAGAGATACGGGGGGACTAGCGGGGGACGAAGAGACCCAGTACTTC.

J is TRBJ2-7 and V is TRBV28, with 8 bases that match TRBD1. The junction had 5 bases not matched to a gene; V was cut back by 4 bases and J by 3 bases. The CDR3 length is 14 residues. From germline, CDR1 is MDHEN and CDR2 SYDVKM. In DNA, the CDR3 is TGTGCCAGCAGTTCAGGGGGCGTAGGCTACGAGCAGTACGTC. Amino acids: CASSSGGVGYEQYV.

The chain is built from TRBV20-1 and TRBJ1-6, with 7 bases identical to TRBD1. The CDR3 spans 15 residues. Germline assignment: CDR1 DFQATT and CDR2 SNEGSKA (reference sequence). The trim removed 0 bases at V and 9 bases at J, leaving 8 bases unmatched. The CDR3 bases are TGCAGTGCTAGAGATCCAGCAGGGGGGGGTTCACCCCTCCACTTT. Its protein product is CSARDPAGGGSPLHF.

This chain joins TRBV7-7 and TRBJ2-5; 8 bases fit TRBD1. CDR3 length: 15 amino acids. Germline CDR1 and CDR2: SSHAT and FNYEAQ (reference sequence). After removal of 3 bases from V and 2 bases from J, the junction contained 5 bases not matched to a gene. CDR3 DNA: TGTGCCAGCAGCTTGGGCAGGGGGCATCAAGAGACCCAGTACTTC. It encodes CASSLGRGHQETQYF.

The chain has TRBV15 and TRBJ1-5; the D gene is possibly TRBD1 (5 bases). There are 15 residues in the CDR3. V was shortened by 3 bases and J by 6 bases, with 15 bases between the two germline ends. Germline V lookup: CDR1 LNHNV, CDR2 YYDKDF (reference sequence). The CDR3 region has the DNA TGTGCCACCAGCAGGACGAGGGGCTCGGGTCAGCCCCAGCATTTT. Translated: CATSRTRGSGQPQHF.

This clonotype turned up a few times. The gene calls are TRBV6-6 and TRBJ2-5; D uncertain. The CDR3 is made up of 12 amino acids. V lost 11 bases and J lost 2, with 12 bases in between. Germline values: CDR1 MNHNY, CDR2 SVGAGI (reference sequence). As DNA, the CDR3 is TGTGCCTGCACGGGTTTGCAAGAGACCCAGTACTTC. Translation: CACTGLQETQYF.

The chain carries TRBV11-2 and TRBJ2-7; a possible D gene is TRBD2 (6 bases). There are 21 residues in the CDR3. The germline CDR1 and CDR2 sequences are SGHAT and FQNNGV. V was shortened by 0 bases and J by 4 bases, with 31 bases between the two germline ends. In DNA form, the CDR3 reads TGTGCCAGCAGCTTAGATAAGTTTTACGGGACGTTACGGACTAAGGCGTACGAGCAGTACTTC. Translated: CASSLDKFYGTLRTKAYEQYF.

The V call is TRBV20-1, the J call TRBJ2-1, with 11 bases identical to TRBD2. V gave up 0 bases and J gave up 3 bases; unmatched junction bases: 4. The CDR3 is 16 residues long. Germline V gene lookup returns CDR1 DFQATT and CDR2 SNEGSKA (reference sequence). CDR3 in amino acids: CSARDYSGGVYNEQFF. CDR3 bases: TGCAGTGCTAGAGATTATAGCGGGGGGGTCTACAATGAGCAGTTCTTC.

This clonotype was recorded many times. The V gene is TRBV20-1, the J gene TRBJ2-3; 8 bases fit TRBD2. There are 15 residues in the CDR3. The V gene's germline CDR1 is DFQATT and CDR2 SNEGSKA (reference sequence). Trimming at V came to 0 bases and at J to 3 bases, leaving 5 bases not matched to a gene. For the CDR3, the DNA is TGCAGTGCTAGAGATGTACAGCGGGGGACAGATACGCAGTATTTT. Its protein product is CSARDVQRGTDTQYF.

The chain couples TRBV6-2 or TRBV6-3 to TRBJ1-5; D is perhaps TRBD1 (6 bases). Germline CDR1 is MNHEY and CDR2 is SVGEGT. The CDR3 runs 19 residues. V was trimmed by 2 bases and J by 0 bases, leaving 20 bases between them. The CDR3 DNA follows: TGTGCCAGCAGTTACCCGAGTTCGGGACACCCATATAGCAATCAGCCCCAGCATTTT. Translating it yields CASSYPSSGHPYSNQPQHF.

This clonotype was counted a few times. The chain uses TRBV5-6 and TRBJ2-1; D not certain. The CDR3 runs 17 residues. Germline CDR1 reads SGHDT; CDR2 reads YYEEEE. Trimming removed 5 bases from V and 1 base from J, with 19 bases in between. CDR3 bases: TGTGCCAGCAGAGGCCCCCGTCGGGTGTTGTCCTACAATGAGCAGTTCTTC. Residues: CASRGPRRVLSYNEQFF. Full variable domain (rest looked up from reference TRBV5-6 and TRBJ2-1): DAGVTQSPTHLIKTRGQQVTLRCSPKSGHDTVSWYQQALGQGPQFIFQYYEEEERQRGNFPDRFSGHQFPNYSSELNVNALLLGDSALYLCASRGPRRVLSYNEQFFGPGTRLTVL.